This paragraph reports one T cell receptor (beta chain). Its target is unknown. The sample originates from a study of T cell responses to AZD1222 COVID-19 vaccine. Regarding the study as a whole: Donor demographics were predominantly white British with a female majority; clonal diversity may be underestimated.

Trimming at V came to 0 bases and at J to 2 bases, leaving 0 bases not matched to a gene. Germline loops: CDR1 MNHNY, CDR2 SVGAGI (reference sequence). This CDR3 has 14 residues. Measured with immunoSEQ multiplex PCR; TCRdb has only the in-frame clones, and not every one. The table includes about 93,000 clones, around nine tenths detected once. This TCR came from an adult in good health. The sample consisted of peripheral blood, taken on day 0 of MenACWY control vaccination. This chain uses TRBV6-6 with TRBJ2-7; 8 bases are shared with TRBD1. CDR3 residues: CASSYSTGAYEQYF. For the CDR3, the DNA is TGTGCCAGCAGTTACTCGACAGGGGCCTACGAGCAGTACTTC.